Listed here are 2 T cell receptor beta chains from one sample, sequenced in a study of shared clonotypes between healthy human individuals. Clones were read by immunoSEQ multiplex PCR, and TCRdb kept only the in-frame ones, dropping some. The sample yields about 2.3 million clones, less than 95% seen once. The sample was naive CD4+ T cells from PBMCs. Regarding subset: CD45RA+ positively selected. These receptors were obtained from a man aged 18 to 29 in good health. Some clones in this sample may be carry-over from other donors' samples.

Worth noting for this clone: The junction shows a germline mismatch at one end, possibly a read error. This chain's CDR3 is CASSSIGTSHF. The CDR3 nucleotides are TGTGCCAGCAGCTCTATCGGGACTAGCCACTTC. The chain recombines TRBV9 with TRBJ2-7; 9 positions match TRBD2. The CDR3 covers 11 residues. The V gene's germline CDR1 is SGDLS and CDR2 YYNGEE.

The J gene is TRBJ1-5, the V gene TRBV7-9, with 8 positions matching TRBD1. CDR1 is SEHNR, CDR2 FQNEAQ, per germline (reference sequence). The CDR3 length is 14 residues. Unmatched junction bases numbered 7, after V lost 5 bases and J lost 7 bases. CDR3 coding DNA: TGTGCCAGCAGCAAATTGACAGGGGACCAGCCCCAGCATTTT. This codes for CASSKLTGDQPQHF.